This is a list of T cell receptor beta chains from one sample in a study of shared clonotypes between healthy human individuals. Here immunoSEQ multiplex PCR was the method, and the copy in TCRdb shows in-frame clones only, minus some. The sample records 900,000 to 1,200,000 clones, about 84% being singletons. Material for sequencing was memory CD4+ T cells from PBMCs. Receptors originate from a man younger than 35 in good health. Some clones in this sample may be carry-over from other donors' samples. Both conserved end residues are part of each CDR3. A D gene is named only where the DNA matches it firmly. Not every row has a clone size; where given, it reads once, few, many or a size class.

NA	TRBJ2-7	NA	TRBV5-1	TGCGCCAGCAGCCCCCTAATCTGGCGGGACGAGCAGTACTTC	CASSPLIWRDEQYF
NA	TRBJ2-7	once	TRBV19	TGTGCCAGTAGTGGGCGGGCAACAGGGAGCTACGAGCAGTACTTC	CASSGRATGSYEQYF
NA	TRBJ1-2	NA	TRBV11-1	TGTGCCAGCAGCGCCACGTCCCAACTTAACTATGGCTACACCTTC	CASSATSQLNYGYTF
TRBD2	TRBJ2-2	NA	TRBV5-1	TGCGCCAGCAGCCCGGGGACTAGCGGGAGCATAAACACCGGGGAGCTGTTTTTT	CASSPGTSGSINTGELFF
NA	TRBJ2-1	once	TRBV7-2	TGTGCCAGCAGCTTAACAGGGTGGAATGAGCAGTTCTTC	CASSLTGWNEQFF
NA	TRBJ1-1	NA	TRBV11-1	TGTGCCAGCAGCTTAGAGATCAACACTGAAGCTTTCTTT	CASSLEINTEAFF
NA	TRBJ2-1	NA	TRBV28	TGTGCCAGCAGTTCCCAGGGAGTGACATACAATGAGCAGTTCTTC	CASSSQGVTYNEQFF
NA	TRBJ1-2	NA	TRBV28	TGTGCCAGCAGACCCGACACGGGGTCAGGTAACTATGGCTACACCTTC	CASRPDTGSGNYGYTF
NA	TRBJ2-5	NA	TRBV28	TGTGCCAGCAGTTTACCCCAAGTGGGGGGCGAGACCCAGTACTTC	CASSLPQVGGETQYF
TRBD1	TRBJ2-7	NA	TRBV18	TGTGCCAGCTCACGGGGACAGGGGAATGAGCAGTACTTC	CASSRGQGNEQYF
NA	TRBJ2-1	NA	TRBV7-2	TGTGCCAGCAGCCTACAGCGGGCCGGTGAGCAGTTCTTC	CASSLQRAGEQFF
NA	TRBJ2-5	few	TRBV10-1	TGCGCCAGCAGTGATCCTGGAGAGGTCCAGTACTTC	CASSDPGEVQYF
NA	TRBJ1-1	NA	TRBV12-5	TGTGCTAGTGGTTTCGCTTGGGCGAATCCGGGAGATACTGAAGCTTTCTTT	CASGFAWANPGDTEAFF
NA	TRBJ2-3	NA	TRBV2	TGTGCCAGCAGCTGGATTCGCACAGATACGCAGTATTTT	CASSWIRTDTQYF
NA	TRBJ2-3	NA	TRBV5-1	TGCGCCAGCCGGGGTCTAGCGTCAGATACGCAGTATTTT	CASRGLASDTQYF
NA	TRBJ2-5	NA	TRBV9	TGTGCCAGCAACCAACGAGGAGGGTTGGAGACCCAGTACTTC	CASNQRGGLETQYF
NA	TRBJ1-1	NA	TRBV6-5	TGTGCCAGCAGTCCAGAAAAAGGGAGGGAAGCTTTCTTT	CASSPEKGREAFF
TRBD2	TRBJ2-7	NA	TRBV30	TGTGCCTGGAGCCCCGGGGGGGCCTACGAGCAGTACTTC	CAWSPGGAYEQYF
TRBD2	TRBJ2-1	NA	TRBV28	TGTGCCAGCAGGTCAGTTCTAGCGGTCTCCTACAATGAGCAGTTCTTC	CASRSVLAVSYNEQFF
NA	TRBJ2-1	NA	TRBV27	TGTGCCAGCAGTTTACTAGGAATATACAATGAGCAGTTCTTC	CASSLLGIYNEQFF
TRBD2	TRBJ2-1	few	TRBV6-5	TGTGCCAGCAGTTACAGCACTAGCGGGGGGTGGGAGCAGTTCTTC	CASSYSTSGGWEQFF
TRBD1	TRBJ2-7	NA	TRBV7-9	TGTGCCAGCAACCCGGGACAGGGGGACTACGAGCAGTACTTC	CASNPGQGDYEQYF
NA	TRBJ2-3	NA	TRBV19	TGTGCCAGTAGTAAGAGGGTTTCTAGCACAGATACGCAGTATTTT	CASSKRVSSTDTQYF
NA	TRBJ2-1	NA	TRBV7-2	TGTGCCAGCAGCCCGGGGCCCGTTTTAGATGAGCAGTTCTTC	CASSPGPVLDEQFF
NA	TRBJ1-4	once	TRBV2	TGTGCCAGCAGTGATGGAGGATATGGAGAAAAACTGTTTTTT	CASSDGGYGEKLFF
TRBD2	TRBJ2-1	NA	TRBV19	TGTGCCAGTAGTATCGACCTAGCGGGAGTTTGGGTCTTC	CASSIDLAGVWVF
NA	TRBJ1-3	NA	TRBV9	TGTGCCAGCAGCGCCCGGGACTCCGACTCTGGAAACACCATATATTTT	CASSARDSDSGNTIYF
NA	TRBJ1-2	NA	TRBV14	TGTGGTAGGTCGGGGGGCTATGGCTACACCTTC	CGRSGGYGYTF
TRBD2	TRBJ2-3	NA	TRBV13	TGTGCCAGCAGCCGAAAACTAGCGGGAGCGGCAGATACGCAGTATTTT	CASSRKLAGAADTQYF
TRBD1	TRBJ2-3	NA	TRBV4-1	TGCGCCAGCAGCCAAGGCCGCCGGGACAGGGGGCTCACAGATACGCAGTATTTT	CASSQGRRDRGLTDTQYF
NA	TRBJ1-4	few	TRBV30	TGTGCCTGGAGTGTAGACGGGGGCCTTACTAATGAAAAACTGTTTTTT	CAWSVDGGLTNEKLFF
NA	TRBJ2-5	NA	TRBV5-5	TGTGCCAGCAGCCTTCGACTGCCCCGAAATGGGAAGACCCAGTACTTC	CASSLRLPRNGKTQYF
TRBD1	TRBJ2-1	NA	TRBV5-1	TGCGCCAGCAGCCCCGGGGACAGGGATGAGCAGTTCTTC	CASSPGDRDEQFF
TRBD2	TRBJ2-1	few	TRBV5-4	TGTGCCAGCAGCTTGGCGAGGCTAGCGGGAGCGGATGAGCAGTTCTTC	CASSLARLAGADEQFF
NA	TRBJ1-2	NA	TRBV5-1	TGCGCCAGCAGCCCCGCCGGGACCGGCAGGGGAGGTGGCTACACCTTC	CASSPAGTGRGGGYTF
NA	TRBJ2-4	NA	TRBV19	TGTGCCAGTAGTATAGGGTCGATAGCCAAAAACATTCAGTACTTC	CASSIGSIAKNIQYF
TRBD2	TRBJ2-4	NA	TRBV30	TGTGCCTGGAGGGACCGGGAGGGCAAAAACATTCAGTACTTC	CAWRDREGKNIQYF
TRBD2	TRBJ2-2	NA	TRBV28	TGTGCCAGCATAGCGGGAGGGACCGGGGAGCTGTTTTTT	CASIAGGTGELFF
NA	TRBJ2-4	NA	TRBV4-1	TGCGCCAGCAGCCAAGATTTCCCCTCCGGGGCAGGGGAAGCCAAAAACATTCAGTACTTC	CASSQDFPSGAGEAKNIQYF
TRBD1	TRBJ1-2	NA	TRBV7-9	TGTGCCAGCAGCCTTAAGGACAGGGCAGGGGGCTACACCTTC	CASSLKDRAGGYTF
NA	TRBJ2-1	NA	TRBV7-6	TGTGCCAGCAGCTCCCTAGGGGTCAATGAGCAGTTCTTC	CASSSLGVNEQFF
NA	TRBJ2-7	NA	TRBV28	TGTGCCAGCAGCCTGTTCGGACGGCACTACGAGCAGTACTTC	CASSLFGRHYEQYF
TRBD2	TRBJ2-1	NA	TRBV9	TGTGCCAGCAGCGTAGAGGGTAGCGGGAGGGTAACGAGCGAATTCTTC	CASSVEGSGRVTSEFF
NA	TRBJ2-5	NA	TRBV25-1	TGTGCCAGCAGTGAAAGTACGACAGATCAGGAGACCCAGTACTTC	CASSESTTDQETQYF
NA	TRBJ1-5	NA	TRBV5-6	TGTGCCAGCAGCTTGGCCCTACAGAGTCAGCCCCAGCATTTT	CASSLALQSQPQHF
NA	TRBJ1-2	many	TRBV20-1	TGCAGCGGGCTTAAGAGGCGGGGCTACACCTTC	CSGLKRRGYTF